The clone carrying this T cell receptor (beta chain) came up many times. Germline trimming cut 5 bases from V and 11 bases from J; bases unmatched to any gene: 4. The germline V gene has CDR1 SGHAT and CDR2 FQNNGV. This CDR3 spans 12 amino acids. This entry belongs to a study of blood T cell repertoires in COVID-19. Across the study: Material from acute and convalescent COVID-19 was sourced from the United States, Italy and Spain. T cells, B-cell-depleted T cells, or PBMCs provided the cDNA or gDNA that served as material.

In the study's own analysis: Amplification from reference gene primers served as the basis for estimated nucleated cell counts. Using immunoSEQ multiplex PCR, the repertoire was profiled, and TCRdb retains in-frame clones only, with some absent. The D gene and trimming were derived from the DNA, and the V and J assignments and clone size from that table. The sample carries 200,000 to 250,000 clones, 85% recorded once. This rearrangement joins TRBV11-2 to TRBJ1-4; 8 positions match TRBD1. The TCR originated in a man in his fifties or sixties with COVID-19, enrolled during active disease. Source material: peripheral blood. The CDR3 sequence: CASSLTGEKLFF. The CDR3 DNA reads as TGTGCCAGCAGCCTGACAGGGGAGAAACTGTTTTTT.